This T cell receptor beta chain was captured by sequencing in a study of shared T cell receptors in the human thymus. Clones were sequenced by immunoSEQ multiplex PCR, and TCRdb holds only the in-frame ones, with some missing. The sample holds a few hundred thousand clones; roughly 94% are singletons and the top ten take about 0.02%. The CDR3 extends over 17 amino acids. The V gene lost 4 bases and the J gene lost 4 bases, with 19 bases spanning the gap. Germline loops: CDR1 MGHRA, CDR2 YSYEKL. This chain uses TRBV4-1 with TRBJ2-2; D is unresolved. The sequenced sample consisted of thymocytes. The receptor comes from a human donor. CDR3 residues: CASSPGPDIFATGELFF. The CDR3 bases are TGCGCCAGCAGCCCGGGTCCTGATATTTTTGCCACCGGGGAGCTGTTTTTT.